Only one count was recorded for the clone carrying this TCR beta chain. Its antigen is unidentified. These data are taken from a study of vaccination and CD4 T cells after COVID-19. Study information: Every culture used as a control got a CEFX pool, an HIV-1 Nef pool, or no peptide.

Sequencing of DNA taken from cultured CD4+ T cells relied on the Oncomine TCR Beta short-read assay. TCRdb ran MiXCR on the PCR reads and lists one entry per CDR3 protein. The sample lists some 26,000 distinct CDR3 sequences, roughly 50% occurring once. Trimming cost V 2 bases and J 1 base, with 18 bases left between them. Germline CDR1 MNHEY, CDR2 SVGEGT. The CDR3 totals 18 residues. The treatment denotes: roughly 10-day PBMC culture with coronavirus spike peptide pools or control peptides (ViraFEST assay). Under the ViraFEST approach, antigen-specific T cells were expanded with peptide pools and TCRs subsequently sequenced.

The rearrangement links TRBV6-2 or TRBV6-3 to TRBJ2-1, with TRBD2 as a possible D gene (7 bases). The sequences come from CD4+ T cells from blood, cultured in vitro, collected before SARS-CoV-2 vaccination. This TCR came from a human donor who received a COVID-19 vaccine. CDR3 in amino acids: CASSYPTGGGFSYNEQFF. The CDR3 nucleotides are TGTGCCAGCAGTTACCCTACGGGGGGCGGGTTTTCCTACAATGAGCAGTTCTTC.